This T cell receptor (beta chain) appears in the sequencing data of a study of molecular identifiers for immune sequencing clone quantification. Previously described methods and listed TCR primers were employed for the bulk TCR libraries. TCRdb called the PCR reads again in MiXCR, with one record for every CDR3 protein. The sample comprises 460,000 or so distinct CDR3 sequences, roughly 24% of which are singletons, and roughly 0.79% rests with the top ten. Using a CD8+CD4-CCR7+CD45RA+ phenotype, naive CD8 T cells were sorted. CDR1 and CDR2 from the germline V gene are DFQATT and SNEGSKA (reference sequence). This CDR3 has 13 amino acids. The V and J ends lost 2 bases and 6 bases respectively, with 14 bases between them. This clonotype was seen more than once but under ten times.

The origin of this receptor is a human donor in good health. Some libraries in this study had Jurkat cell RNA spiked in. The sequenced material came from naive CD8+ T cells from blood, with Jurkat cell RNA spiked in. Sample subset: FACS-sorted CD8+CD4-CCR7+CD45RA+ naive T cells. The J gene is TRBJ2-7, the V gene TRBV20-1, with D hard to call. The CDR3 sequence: CSARSSFAFEQYF. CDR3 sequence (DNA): TGCAGTGCTAGAAGTAGTTTCGCTTTCGAGCAGTACTTC.